This is a list of T cell receptor beta chains from one sample in a study of T cell repertoires in aging, cancer and after chemotherapy. A single record per CDR3 protein comes from TCRdb applying MiXCR to the multiplex PCR reads. The profile shows about 660 distinct CDR3 sequences, around two fifths of them singletons. Material: blood. These TCRs come from a human donor with a solid tumor. Each CDR3 is given with its conserved first and last residue. D genes are given only for firm matches. A row's size may be missing; if present it is once, few, many or a size class.

V	D	size	J	CDR3	DNA
TRBV7-2	TRBD1	NA	TRBJ2-3	CASSPDRGDTQYF	TGTGCCAGCAGCCCAGACAGGGGAGATACGCAGTATTTT
TRBV20-1	NA	few	TRBJ1-2	CSARESGDYYGYTF	TGCAGTGCTAGGGAGTCGGGGGATTACTATGGCTACACCTTC
TRBV7-2	NA	NA	TRBJ2-6	CASSLISGANVLTF	TGTGCCAGCAGCCTTATCTCTGGGGCCAACGTCCTGACTTTC
TRBV29-1	NA	NA	TRBJ2-7	CSVRGQSYEQYF	TGCAGCGTTCGAGGCCAGTCCTACGAGCAGTACTTC
TRBV5-1	NA	NA	TRBJ2-1	CASSRSGYEQFF	TGCGCCAGCAGCCGCTCGGGGTATGAGCAGTTCTTC
TRBV6-5	NA	NA	TRBJ1-5	CASSGQQNQPQHF	TGTGCCAGCAGTGGACAGCAGAATCAGCCCCAGCATTTT
TRBV20-1	NA	NA	TRBJ2-4	CSPTRALAKNIQYF	TGCAGTCCGACCAGGGCTTTAGCCAAAAACATTCAGTACTTC
TRBV12-3/TRBV12-4	NA	few	TRBJ1-5	CASSLTTNQPQHF	TGTGCCAGCAGTTTAACCACCAATCAGCCCCAGCATTTT
TRBV27	NA	once	TRBJ1-2	CASSRSGGSSYGYTF	TGTGCCAGCAGTCGAAGCGGGGGATCGAGCTATGGCTACACCTTC
TRBV10-1	TRBD1	NA	TRBJ1-4	CASRNRDRGKLFF	TGCGCCAGCAGAAACCGGGACAGGGGCAAACTGTTTTTT
TRBV10-1	TRBD2	large	TRBJ2-1	CASSATSGYNEQFF	TGCGCCAGCAGTGCTACTAGCGGATACAATGAGCAGTTCTTC
TRBV2	NA	NA	TRBJ1-2	CASSETPGPNYGYTF	TGTGCCAGCAGTGAAACCCCGGGACCAAACTATGGCTACACCTTC
TRBV6-6	TRBD1	large	TRBJ1-6	CASSYGTGAKSPLHF	TGTGCCAGCAGTTACGGGACAGGGGCTAAATCACCCCTCCACTTT
TRBV6-5	NA	hyperexpanded	TRBJ1-2	CASNNRVSGYTF	TGTGCCAGCAACAACAGGGTATCGGGCTACACCTTC
TRBV10-3	NA	large	TRBJ2-5	CAISESEAVETQYF	TGTGCCATCAGTGAGTCAGAGGCGGTAGAGACCCAGTACTTC
TRBV27	NA	NA	TRBJ2-7	CASRTPPAGEQYF	TGTGCCAGCAGAACACCTCCAGCCGGCGAGCAGTACTTC
TRBV28	NA	NA	TRBJ2-4	CASSRGVPKNIQYF	TGTGCCAGCAGTAGGGGAGTACCCAAAAACATTCAGTACTTC
TRBV29-1	TRBD2	NA	TRBJ2-1	CSVEGTSSYNEQFF	TGCAGCGTTGAGGGGACTAGCTCCTACAATGAGCAGTTCTTC
TRBV20-1	TRBD1	NA	TRBJ1-6	CSARGDRGGSYNSPLHF	TGCAGTGCTAGAGGTGACAGGGGAGGCTCCTATAATTCACCCCTCCACTTT
TRBV25-1	TRBD1	few	TRBJ2-7	CASSPMGTGRLEQYF	TGTGCCAGCAGTCCAATGGGGACAGGTCGGTTGGAGCAGTACTTC
TRBV4-3	TRBD1	NA	TRBJ2-7	CASSQRTGREQYF	TGCGCCAGCAGCCAACGGACAGGGAGGGAGCAGTACTTC
TRBV19	TRBD2	NA	TRBJ2-2	CASRTSGAKELFF	TGTGCCAGTAGAACTAGCGGGGCCAAGGAGCTGTTTTTT
TRBV7-2	NA	large	TRBJ2-7	CASSFTGTRGEQYF	TGTGCCAGCAGCTTTACAGGGACGCGGGGCGAGCAGTACTTC
TRBV28	TRBD1	NA	TRBJ1-2	CASSLLGTGNYTF	TGTGCCAGCAGTTTATTGGGGACAGGCAACTACACCTTC
TRBV27	TRBD2	NA	TRBJ2-7	CASSFPSGGHSLEQYF	TGTGCCAGCAGTTTTCCGAGCGGGGGCCATTCCCTCGAGCAGTACTTC
TRBV15	NA	NA	TRBJ2-2	CATVQGVDTGELFF	TGTGCCACTGTACAGGGAGTGGACACCGGGGAGCTGTTTTTT
TRBV7-2	NA	NA	TRBJ2-2	CASSLVTDLGELFF	TGTGCCAGCAGCTTAGTCACCGACCTAGGGGAGCTGTTTTTT
TRBV18	NA	few	TRBJ1-2	CASSRGAEYGYTF	TGTGCCAGCTCACGGGGGGCCGAATATGGCTACACCTTC
TRBV7-2	NA	NA	TRBJ2-5	CASTRGQGGETQYF	TGTGCCAGCACCCGGGGGCAGGGCGGGGAGACCCAGTACTTC
TRBV6-6	NA	NA	TRBJ1-5	CASTQWGPNQPQHF	TGTGCCAGCACCCAATGGGGTCCCAATCAGCCCCAGCATTTT
TRBV6-1	NA	NA	TRBJ2-4	CATSAEKTLAKNIQYF	TGTGCCACCTCGGCAGAGAAAACTCTAGCCAAAAACATTCAGTACTTC
TRBV4-1	NA	NA	TRBJ2-5	CASSQEPGETQYF	TGCGCCAGCAGCCAAGAGCCCGGGGAGACCCAGTACTTC
TRBV11-3	NA	NA	TRBJ2-7	CASSLGASGHYEQYF	TGTGCCAGCAGCTTGGGGGCTAGCGGCCACTACGAGCAGTACTTC
TRBV29-1	NA	large	TRBJ2-3	CSVDSGVFTDTQYF	TGCAGCGTTGACAGCGGAGTTTTCACAGATACGCAGTATTTT
TRBV27	TRBD1	NA	TRBJ2-3	CASSLARDSLNTDTQYF	TGTGCCAGCAGTCTCGCCCGGGACAGCCTAAACACAGATACGCAGTATTTT
TRBV4-2	TRBD2	NA	TRBJ2-7	CASSSVAGYEQYF	TGTGCCAGCAGCTCAGTAGCGGGATACGAGCAGTACTTC
TRBV10-1	NA	NA	TRBJ1-2	CASSDSGANYGYTF	TGCGCCAGCAGTGATTCCGGGGCTAACTATGGCTACACCTTC
TRBV28	NA	few	TRBJ2-1	CASTRGGTRGNEQFF	TGTGCCAGCACCCGTGGAGGAACTAGGGGTAATGAGCAGTTCTTC
TRBV30	TRBD2	few	TRBJ2-5	CAWQRGDGGETQYF	TGTGCCTGGCAGCGGGGGGACGGTGGAGAGACCCAGTACTTC
TRBV6-2/TRBV6-3	TRBD1	few	TRBJ2-1	CASSRQGSYNEQFF	TGTGCCAGCAGTCGACAGGGCTCCTACAATGAGCAGTTCTTC
TRBV20-1	NA	few	TRBJ1-6	CSALTGLGNSPLHF	TGCAGTGCCCTTACAGGGCTAGGTAATTCACCCCTCCACTTT
TRBV6-1	NA	few	TRBJ2-1	CASSLRISGGNEQFF	TGTGCCAGCAGCCTACGGATCTCTGGGGGGAATGAGCAGTTCTTC
TRBV30	NA	hyperexpanded	TRBJ2-7	CAWSLGREQYF	TGTGCCTGGAGTCTCGGTCGCGAGCAGTACTTC
TRBV5-4	NA	NA	TRBJ1-3	CASSLGGRTSGNTIYF	TGTGCCAGCAGCTTGGGGGGACGTACCTCTGGAAACACCATATATTTT
TRBV5-1	NA	large	TRBJ2-3	CASSLQGGPDTQYF	TGCGCCAGCAGCTTGCAGGGAGGACCAGATACGCAGTATTTT
TRBV6-4	TRBD1	few	TRBJ2-1	CASSDSAGGLYNEQFF	TGTGCCAGCAGTGACTCGGCAGGGGGCCTCTACAATGAGCAGTTCTTC
TRBV12-3/TRBV12-4	NA	NA	TRBJ2-2	CASSRRGPGELFF	TGTGCCAGCAGCCGGCGAGGGCCCGGGGAGCTGTTTTTT
TRBV20-1	NA	few	TRBJ1-4	CSASDGATNEKLFF	TGCAGTGCCAGCGACGGTGCAACTAATGAAAAACTGTTTTTT
TRBV30	NA	large	TRBJ1-1	CAWSGRTEAFF	TGTGCCTGGAGTGGACGTACTGAAGCTTTCTTT
TRBV9	TRBD1	large	TRBJ2-1	CASSEPAGQGEGNEQFF	TGTGCCAGCAGCGAGCCCGCCGGACAGGGTGAGGGCAATGAGCAGTTCTTC
TRBV7-9	NA	large	TRBJ1-6	CASGDQGNSPLHF	TGTGCCAGCGGGGATCAGGGAAATTCACCCCTCCACTTT
TRBV5-1	NA	NA	TRBJ2-3	CASSLDLADTQYF	TGCGCCAGCAGCTTAGACCTGGCAGATACGCAGTATTTT
TRBV20-1	NA	large	TRBJ2-5	CSAGQGTQYF	TGCAGTGCTGGGCAAGGGACCCAGTACTTC
TRBV7-2	TRBD1	NA	TRBJ2-3	CASSLSGTGGDTQYF	TGTGCCAGCAGCTTGTCCGGGACAGGGGGAGATACGCAGTATTTT